Following are 17 T cell receptor beta chains from one sample sequenced in a study of blood T cell repertoires in COVID-19. The method was immunoSEQ multiplex PCR; TCRdb's version includes in-frame clones alone and lacks a portion of them. The profile shows about 220,000 clones, approximately 80% of them singletons. Sequences were obtained from peripheral blood. The source is a human donor in a cohort sampled during active COVID-19.

The V and J genes are TRBV29-1 and TRBJ1-5; tentatively, D is TRBD1 (5 bases). The germline V gene has CDR1 SQVTM and CDR2 ANQGSEA. The V and J ends lost 7 bases and 0 bases respectively, with 13 bases between them. CDR3 length equals 14 residues. The CDR3 loop is CSASQGHSNQPQHF. The DNA of the CDR3 is TGCAGCGCCTCCCAGGGTCATAGCAATCAGCCCCAGCATTTT.

The chain carries TRBV27 and TRBJ1-2; the match to TRBD1 covers 8 bases. This CDR3 has 14 amino acids. Germline V gene data show CDR1 as MNHEY and CDR2 as SMNVEV (reference sequence). V shed 2 bases and J 4 bases; nucleotides not matched to a gene: 3. CDR3 coding DNA: TGTGCCAGCAGTTTACGGACAGGGACCTATGGCTACACCTTC. Amino acid sequence: CASSLRTGTYGYTF.

The chain's CDR3 is CASSPTLRDTEAFF. In DNA, the CDR3 is TGTGCCAGCAGCCCGACTTTACGGGACACTGAAGCTTTCTTT. The chain carries TRBV7-2 and TRBJ1-1; D gene unclear. This CDR3 spans 14 amino acids. V was pared by 5 bases and J by 3 bases, with 13 bases between. Germline V lookup: CDR1 SGHTA, CDR2 FQGNSA.

The rearrangement links TRBV4-1 to TRBJ1-5; 9 bases match TRBD1. Losses at the gene ends were 0 bases for V and 0 bases for J; bases not matched to a gene: 6. CDR1 and CDR2 from the germline V gene are MGHRA and YSYEKL. The CDR3 length is 18 residues. This chain's CDR3 is CASSQDPTGGTSNQPQHF. The CDR3 nucleotides are TGCGCCAGCAGCCAAGATCCGACAGGGGGGACTAGCAATCAGCCCCAGCATTTT.

The chain employs TRBV28 and TRBJ2-3; 8 bases match TRBD1. V dropped 6 bases and J dropped 0; count of bases not matched to a gene: 11. CDR1 is MDHEN, CDR2 SYDVKM, per germline. This CDR3 region has 17 residues. The CDR3 sequence: CASSSWGQEFSTDTQYF. DNA of the CDR3: TGTGCCAGCAGCTCGTGGGGACAGGAGTTCAGCACAGATACGCAGTATTTT. The full variable domain, with the rest looked up from reference TRBV28 and TRBJ2-3, is DVKVTQSSRYLVKRTGEKVFLECVQDMDHENMFWYRQDPGLGLRLIYFSYDVKMKEKGDIPEGYSVSREKKERFSLILESASTNQTSMYLCASSSWGQEFSTDTQYFGPGTRLTVL.

The rearrangement uses TRBV2 and TRBJ2-7; the D gene is possibly TRBD1 (5 bases). The CDR3 loop spans 14 amino acids. The V end was cut by 6 bases, the J end by 0 bases, with 12 bases between. Germline V gene sequence: CDR1 SNHLY, CDR2 FYNNEI. The CDR3 protein is CASRATRDSYEQYF. DNA of the CDR3: TGTGCCAGCAGAGCTACCAGGGACTCCTACGAGCAGTACTTC.

This chain connects TRBV7-2 to TRBJ2-7, with TRBD1 matching 8 bases. The CDR3 contains 15 residues. With V trimmed by 4 bases and J by 4 bases, 9 bases remained unmatched. The germline CDR1 and CDR2 sequences are SGHTA and FQGNSA. The CDR3 reads CASSSNRGVGYEQYF. The CDR3, as DNA: TGTGCCAGCAGCTCAAACAGGGGGGTTGGGTACGAGCAGTACTTC.

The V call is TRBV28, the J call TRBJ1-5; weak D call: TRBD1 (6 bases). Germline V gene lookup returns CDR1 MDHEN and CDR2 SYDVKM. This CDR3 comprises 15 residues. The V gene lost 7 bases and the J gene lost 4 bases, with 17 bases spanning the gap. CDR3 sequence reads: CASIPEGGGNQPQHF. CDR3 in DNA: TGTGCCAGCATCCCCGAGGGGGGAGGGAATCAGCCCCAGCATTTT.

The V call is TRBV19, the J call TRBJ1-1; TRBD1 matches at 8 bases. The CDR3 contains 15 residues. The germline CDR1 and CDR2 sequences are LNHDA and SQIVND (reference sequence). The V and J ends lost 8 bases and 3 bases, in that order; junction bases with no gene match: 11. CDR3 protein: CASAKDRGGDTEAFF. The CDR3 DNA reads as TGTGCCAGTGCAAAAGACAGGGGCGGAGACACTGAAGCTTTCTTT.

The chain links TRBV18 to TRBJ1-5; the D gene is possibly TRBD1 (6 bases). The CDR3 is made up of 13 amino acids. Trimming cost V 2 bases and J 13 bases, with 15 bases left between them. Germline V gene data show CDR1 as KGHSH and CDR2 as LQKENI. CDR3 residues: CASSPGTPVQQHF. CDR3 in DNA: TGTGCCAGCTCACCAGGGACACCCGTTCAACAGCATTTT.

The chain links TRBV7-9 to TRBJ1-1, with unresolved D. From germline, CDR1 is SEHNR and CDR2 FQNEAQ (reference sequence). Trimming removed 5 bases at V and 13 bases at J, with 11 bases between. This CDR3 region has 10 residues. The CDR3 sequence is CASSPSGDFF. As DNA, the CDR3 is TGTGCCAGCAGCCCCTCGGGAGATTTCTTT.

This chain links TRBV28 with TRBJ1-5; weak D call: TRBD1 (5 bases). The V end lost 9 bases, the J end lost 0 bases, and 12 bases lay between the germline ends. This CDR3 region has 14 residues. Germline V gives CDR1 MDHEN, CDR2 SYDVKM. CDR3 sequence: CASSGDVSNQPQHF. The CDR3 DNA reads TGTGCCAGTTCGGGGGACGTTAGCAATCAGCCCCAGCATTTT. Based on the CDR3 plus reference TRBV28 and TRBJ1-5, the full variable domain is DVKVTQSSRYLVKRTGEKVFLECVQDMDHENMFWYRQDPGLGLRLIYFSYDVKMKEKGDIPEGYSVSREKKERFSLILESASTNQTSMYLCASSGDVSNQPQHFGDGTRLSIL.

Remarks on this clone: The junction does not match germline at one end; this may be a read error. This chain connects TRBV6-5 to TRBJ2-7, with 10 positions matching TRBD2. CDR3 length: 13 residues. Germline assignment: CDR1 MNHEY and CDR2 SVGAGI. The chain's CDR3 is CASSHPLERGGWF. For the CDR3, the DNA is TGTGCCAGCAGTCACCCCCTAGAGCGGGGGGGTTGGTTC.

This chain links TRBV4-3 with TRBJ1-2, with a weak D call TRBD1 (6 bases). CDR3 length: 17 amino acids. CDR1 is LGHNA, CDR2 YSLEER, per germline. The V gene lost 0 bases and the J gene lost 8 bases, with 22 bases spanning the gap. CDR3 coding DNA: TGCGCCAGCAGCCAAGATCGTCCTAAGTGGCAGGGGAGCGGCTACACCTTC. It encodes CASSQDRPKWQGSGYTF.

The V gene is TRBV11-2, the J gene TRBJ1-6, with no clear D. The V and J ends lost 4 bases and 5 bases respectively, with 9 bases between them. Germline-derived CDR1 and CDR2 are SGHAT and FQNNGV. The CDR3 consists of 14 residues. The CDR3 spells CASSSYADNSPLHF. The CDR3 region has the DNA TGTGCCAGCAGCTCCTACGCCGATAATTCACCCCTCCACTTT.

The rearrangement joins TRBV11-2 to TRBJ2-7; TRBD1 might be the D (5 bases). Germline V gives CDR1 SGHAT, CDR2 FQNNGV. This CDR3 is 14 amino acids long. V gave up 1 base and J gave up 6 bases, with 13 bases separating them. This chain's CDR3 is CASSLGGGPLEQYF. CDR3 sequence (DNA): TGTGCCAGCAGCTTAGGGGGCGGACCCCTCGAGCAGTACTTC.

This sequence joins TRBV19 and TRBJ1-1; D call uncertain. V shed 8 bases and J shed 7 bases, with 11 bases lying between them. The CDR3 has 11 residues. CDR1 and CDR2 (germline): LNHDA, SQIVND (reference sequence). This chain's CDR3 is CASWGGSEAFF. The CDR3 DNA sequence: TGTGCCAGTTGGGGAGGGAGTGAAGCTTTCTTT.